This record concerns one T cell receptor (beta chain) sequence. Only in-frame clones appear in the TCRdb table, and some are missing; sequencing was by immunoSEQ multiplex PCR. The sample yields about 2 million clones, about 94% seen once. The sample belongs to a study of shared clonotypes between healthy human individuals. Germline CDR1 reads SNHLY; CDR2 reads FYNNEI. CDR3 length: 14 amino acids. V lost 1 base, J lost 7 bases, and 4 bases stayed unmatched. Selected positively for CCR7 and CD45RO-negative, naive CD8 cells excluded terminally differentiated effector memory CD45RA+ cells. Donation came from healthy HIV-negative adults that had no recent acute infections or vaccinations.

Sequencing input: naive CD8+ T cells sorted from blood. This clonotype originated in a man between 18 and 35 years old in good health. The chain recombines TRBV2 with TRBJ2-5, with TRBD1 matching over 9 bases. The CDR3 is CASSEGTGVVTQYF. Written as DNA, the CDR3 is TGTGCCAGCAGTGAAGGGACAGGGGTGGTGACCCAGTACTTC.